One and the same sample provided the 29 T cell receptor beta chains below, sequenced in a study of blood T cell repertoires in COVID-19. TCRdb's copy holds only in-frame clones and misses some; the assay was immunoSEQ multiplex PCR. The sample includes 200,000 to 250,000 clones, around 90% of them seen just once. Sequenced input: peripheral blood. The receptors shown here come from a man aged 25-45 years with COVID-19, enrolled during active disease.

The chain joins TRBV19 to TRBJ1-1; D possibly corresponds to TRBD1 (6 bases). The germline V gene has CDR1 LNHDA and CDR2 SQIVND (reference sequence). The CDR3 has 13 amino acids. The V end was cut by 7 bases, the J end by 7 bases, with 16 bases between. This chain's CDR3 is CASIRTGPLEAFF. The CDR3 bases are TGTGCCAGTATTAGAACAGGGCCACTTGAAGCTTTCTTT.

This chain links TRBV6-5 with TRBJ1-2; D is possibly TRBD1 (5 bases). Trimming left V 0 bases short and J 7 bases short, with 15 bases between. This CDR3 has 15 residues. Germline V lookup: CDR1 MNHEY, CDR2 SVGAGI. The CDR3 DNA sequence: TGTGCCAGCAGTTACTCGCCCGGGGGGTCTGGTGGCTACACCTTC. Translating it yields CASSYSPGGSGGYTF.

This clone has just one count. The J gene is TRBJ1-2, the V gene TRBV9, with D perhaps TRBD1 (5 bases). Trimming took 0 bases from V and 4 from J, leaving 7 bases between them. Germline V gene lookup returns CDR1 SGDLS and CDR2 YYNGEE. The CDR3 is made up of 13 amino acids. The CDR3 reads CASSVGQGYGYTF. The CDR3 DNA is TGTGCCAGCAGCGTAGGTCAGGGCTATGGCTACACCTTC.

The rearrangement links TRBV6-4 to TRBJ2-1; D remains unclear. CDR3 length equals 13 residues. Trimming stripped 4 bases from V and 7 bases from J, with 11 bases between. Germline V gene lookup returns CDR1 MRHNA and CDR2 SNTAGT. The CDR3 region is CASSVGLGNEQFF. The CDR3 nucleotides read TGTGCCAGCAGTGTCGGCCTAGGTAATGAGCAGTTCTTC.

This sequence joins TRBV18 and TRBJ1-5; D not resolved. The CDR3 runs to 13 residues. Trimming stripped 3 bases from V and 5 bases from J, with 8 bases between. Germline lookup yields CDR1 KGHSH and CDR2 LQKENI. CDR3 region: CASSPELDQPQHF. As DNA, the CDR3 is TGTGCCAGCTCACCTGAGTTGGATCAGCCCCAGCATTTT.

The V and J genes are TRBV4-1 and TRBJ1-4; a weak D match, TRBD1 (6 bases). The V gene's germline CDR1 is MGHRA and CDR2 YSYEKL. The V end lost 0 bases, the J end lost 4 bases, and 12 bases lay between the germline ends. The CDR3 extends over 16 amino acids. Here the CDR3 DNA reads TGCGCCAGCAGCCAAGAGGTGGGCAGGGGTAATGAAAAACTGTTTTTT. Protein sequence: CASSQEVGRGNEKLFF.

The J gene is TRBJ2-3, the V gene TRBV5-6; TRBD2 is a possible D gene (6 bases). The V end was cut by 1 base, the J end by 8 bases, with 17 bases between. Germline V gives CDR1 SGHDT, CDR2 YYEEEE. This CDR3 is 15 amino acids long. CDR3 in amino acids: CASSLNRLPGATQYF. In nucleotides, the CDR3 is TGTGCCAGCAGCTTGAACCGACTCCCGGGAGCTACGCAGTATTTT.

This clone was counted once. Other DNA sequences from this sample encode an identical CDR3 as well. This sequence joins TRBV29-1 and TRBJ1-1; 8 nucleotides line up with TRBD1. Germline V gene lookup returns CDR1 SQVTM and CDR2 ANQGSEA. CDR3 length: 12 amino acids. Germline trimming cut 7 bases from V and 1 base from J; bases unmatched to any gene: 2. The CDR3 DNA reads TGCAGCGCCGGGACAGGGAACACTGAAGCTTTCTTT. Its protein product is CSAGTGNTEAFF.

The chain recombines TRBV27 with TRBJ2-2, with a possible D match to TRBD1 (6 bases). V lost 0 bases and J 6 bases, leaving 14 bases between the germline ends. This CDR3 spans 16 amino acids. The germline V gene encodes CDR1 MNHEY and CDR2 SMNVEV (reference sequence). CDR3 sequence reads: CASSLSILRGPGELFF. The DNA of the CDR3 is TGTGCCAGCAGTTTATCGATACTCAGGGGTCCCGGGGAGCTGTTTTTT.

The chain uses TRBV5-1 and TRBJ2-7; TRBD2 matches 8 bases. The germline CDR1 and CDR2 sequences are SGHRS and YFSETQ. The CDR3 loop spans 14 amino acids. Trimming took 1 base from V and 4 from J; bases not matched to a gene: 4. Here the CDR3 DNA reads TGCGCCAGCAGCTTGTACGGGGGGGAGTACGAGCAGTACTTC. Amino acids: CASSLYGGEYEQYF.

This chain links TRBV25-1 with TRBJ1-3; TRBD1 agrees at 7 bases. In germline, CDR1 is MGHDK, CDR2 SYGVNS. The CDR3 totals 16 residues. The V and J ends lost 1 base and 4 bases, in that order; junction bases with no gene match: 7. In DNA form, the CDR3 reads TGTGCCAGCAGTGAATGGTCTATGGACAGGGGAAACACCATATATTTT. This sequence encodes CASSEWSMDRGNTIYF.

This chain joins TRBV7-9 and TRBJ2-3; 9 bases line up with TRBD2. Trimming removed 5 bases from V and 8 bases from J; junction bases left unmatched: 8. Germline V gives CDR1 SEHNR, CDR2 FQNEAQ (reference sequence). The CDR3 runs 14 residues. Here the CDR3 reads CASSPVAGVGTQYF. Written as DNA, the CDR3 is TGTGCCAGCAGCCCAGTAGCGGGAGTTGGTACGCAGTATTTT.

A single count supports this clone. The V call is TRBV9, the J call TRBJ2-7; D is perhaps TRBD1 (6 bases). Trimming cost V 3 bases and J 2 bases, with 12 bases left between them. The CDR3 spans 14 residues. From germline, CDR1 is SGDLS and CDR2 YYNGEE. CDR3 nucleotide sequence: TGTGCCAGCAGCGCAGGACAGTACGCCTACGAGCAGTACTTC. Translating it yields CASSAGQYAYEQYF.

The V call is TRBV18, the J call TRBJ1-1; 7 nucleotides align to TRBD1. The germline V gene has CDR1 KGHSH and CDR2 LQKENI. The V gene end was trimmed by 3 bases and the J gene end by 11 bases; junction bases not matched to a gene: 15. The CDR3 runs 15 residues. The DNA for the CDR3 is TGTGCCAGCTCACCTTCTCAAGGGACAGCCGTGAAGGCTTTCTTT. Protein sequence: CASSPSQGTAVKAFF.

In its sample, this clone was seen once. The chain links TRBV27 to TRBJ2-1; D may be TRBD2 (6 bases). The CDR3 spans 14 residues. Per germline, CDR1 MNHEY and CDR2 SMNVEV (reference sequence). The germline V and J ends were trimmed by 4 bases and 4 bases, with 11 bases remaining between them. The CDR3 coding sequence is TGTGCCAGCAGTTGGAGGGGCGGTTACAATGAGCAGTTCTTC. Its translation is CASSWRGGYNEQFF.

The V call is TRBV2, the J call TRBJ2-7; 14 nucleotides agree with TRBD2. This CDR3 is 15 amino acids long. The trim removed 6 bases at V and 5 bases at J, leaving 6 bases unmatched. Germline values: CDR1 SNHLY, CDR2 FYNNEI. CDR3 nucleotides: TGTGCCAGCAGACCCGGGACTAGCGGGAGAAACGAGCAGTACTTC. Translated, it gives CASRPGTSGRNEQYF.

The V call is TRBV2, the J call TRBJ1-2; 7 nucleotides line up with TRBD1. Germline values: CDR1 SNHLY, CDR2 FYNNEI. V lost 5 bases, J lost 6 bases, and 12 bases stayed unmatched. This CDR3 region has 15 residues. CDR3 amino acids: CASSNPGQDRDGYTF. The CDR3 bases are TGTGCCAGCAGTAACCCTGGACAGGACCGGGATGGCTACACCTTC.

The chain links TRBV9 to TRBJ2-3; 7 bases are shared with TRBD1. V was clipped by 0 bases and J by 7 bases; unmatched bases: 8. There are 15 residues in the CDR3. CDR1 is SGDLS and CDR2 is YYNGEE in the germline V gene. The CDR3 DNA is TGTGCCAGCAGCGTAGAGAGGGGGCTGGCGAATACGCAGTATTTT. Amino acid sequence: CASSVERGLANTQYF.

V usage is TRBV9 and J usage is TRBJ2-7; 9 nucleotides agree with TRBD1. The CDR3 contains 14 residues. CDR1 is SGDLS and CDR2 is YYNGEE in the germline V gene. Germline trimming cut 4 bases from V and 3 bases from J; bases unmatched to any gene: 5. The CDR3 bases are TGTGCCAGCAGCTCAGACAGGGGGTTCTACGAGCAGTACTTC. Residues: CASSSDRGFYEQYF.

The chain has TRBV5-4 and TRBJ1-2, with a tentative D call TRBD1 (6 bases). V dropped 0 bases and J dropped 3 bases, with 6 bases sitting between them. CDR1 is SGHNT, CDR2 YYREEE, per germline (reference sequence). This CDR3 contains 13 residues. CDR3 loop: CASSLAGDYGYTF. In DNA form, the CDR3 reads TGTGCCAGCAGCTTGGCAGGGGACTATGGCTACACCTTC.

This chain connects TRBV30 to TRBJ2-5; 11 bases are a match to TRBD2. Per germline, CDR1 GTSNPN and CDR2 SVGIG (reference sequence). With 2 bases clipped from V and 1 base from J, the junction kept 9 bases outside the gene matches. CDR3 length equals 17 residues. The CDR3 bases are TGTGCCTGGAGTCCAGGGACTAGCGGTATTTCCCAAGAGACCCAGTACTTC. Translating gives CAWSPGTSGISQETQYF.

The V and J genes are TRBV7-8 and TRBJ1-2, with D maybe TRBD1 (5 bases). Germline V lookup: CDR1 SGHVS, CDR2 FQNEAQ. The CDR3 totals 15 residues. Trimming took off 4 bases at V and 4 bases at J, with 16 bases between the two ends. CDR3 sequence reads: CASSSEPTASYGYTF. CDR3 nucleotide sequence: TGTGCCAGCAGCTCCGAGCCGACAGCGTCCTATGGCTACACCTTC.

CDR3 bases: TGCAGTGCGGCAGGGACCTACGAGCAGTACTTC. Amino acids: CSAAGTYEQYF. This sequence joins TRBV20-1 and TRBJ2-7, with a weak D call TRBD1 (5 bases). The CDR3 totals 11 residues. The germline gives CDR1 DFQATT, CDR2 SNEGSKA (reference sequence). Deletions cut 6 bases from V and 2 bases from J, with 8 bases between.

This clone appeared a single time. The chain links TRBV27 to TRBJ1-5, with a possible D match to TRBD1 (5 bases). V lost 2 bases to trimming and J lost 2 bases, with 10 bases between them. The germline gives CDR1 MNHEY, CDR2 SMNVEV (reference sequence). The CDR3 has 15 amino acids. As DNA, the CDR3 is TGTGCCAGCAGTTTAACAGGCTTGGGCAATCAGCCCCAGCATTTT. Translation gives CASSLTGLGNQPQHF.

The chain combines TRBV7-3 with TRBJ2-1; 11 bases match TRBD2. V was clipped by 4 bases and J by 8 bases; unmatched bases: 10. The CDR3 covers 16 residues. The germline V gene encodes CDR1 SGHTA and CDR2 FQGTGA. The CDR3, as DNA: TGTGCCAGCAGCTCCCCCACTAGCGGGAGTAGGTATGAGCAGTTCTTC. Protein sequence: CASSSPTSGSRYEQFF.

This chain uses TRBV6-5 with TRBJ1-1, with a tentative D call TRBD1 (6 bases). Germline CDR1 and CDR2: MNHEY and SVGAGI. V dropped 10 bases and J dropped 7 bases, with 22 bases sitting between them. The CDR3 spans 14 residues. For the CDR3, the DNA is TGTGCCACCAAGAGCGGGGGCGAGAGGCTTGAAGCTTTCTTT. Translated: CATKSGGERLEAFF.

This clone came up once. The chain joins TRBV19 to TRBJ1-5, with 10 nucleotides matching TRBD1. Germline loops: CDR1 LNHDA, CDR2 SQIVND (reference sequence). This CDR3 has 17 amino acids. J lost 6 bases, V lost 5 bases, and 13 bases had no gene match. The CDR3 region has the DNA TGTGCCAGTAGTCCCTACTCGACAGGGGGCGCGGCTCAGCCCCAGCATTTT. It encodes CASSPYSTGGAAQPQHF.

V is TRBV6-2 or TRBV6-3 and J is TRBJ2-7; 8 positions agree with TRBD1. The length of the CDR3 is 16 residues. The germline gives CDR1 MNHEY, CDR2 SVGEGT. With V trimmed by 5 bases and J by 6 bases, 15 bases remained unmatched. The CDR3 region is CASSQPRRTGSGEQYF. In nucleotides, the CDR3 is TGTGCCAGCAGTCAACCCCGCCGGACAGGGTCGGGCGAGCAGTACTTC.

V is TRBV7-2 and J is TRBJ1-1; D call uncertain. Trimming removed 3 bases from V and 4 bases from J, with 6 bases in between. Germline V gene sequence: CDR1 SGHTA, CDR2 FQGNSA. The CDR3 loop spans 12 amino acids. The CDR3 is CASSFSITEAFF. The CDR3 DNA sequence: TGTGCCAGCAGCTTTAGCATCACTGAAGCTTTCTTT.